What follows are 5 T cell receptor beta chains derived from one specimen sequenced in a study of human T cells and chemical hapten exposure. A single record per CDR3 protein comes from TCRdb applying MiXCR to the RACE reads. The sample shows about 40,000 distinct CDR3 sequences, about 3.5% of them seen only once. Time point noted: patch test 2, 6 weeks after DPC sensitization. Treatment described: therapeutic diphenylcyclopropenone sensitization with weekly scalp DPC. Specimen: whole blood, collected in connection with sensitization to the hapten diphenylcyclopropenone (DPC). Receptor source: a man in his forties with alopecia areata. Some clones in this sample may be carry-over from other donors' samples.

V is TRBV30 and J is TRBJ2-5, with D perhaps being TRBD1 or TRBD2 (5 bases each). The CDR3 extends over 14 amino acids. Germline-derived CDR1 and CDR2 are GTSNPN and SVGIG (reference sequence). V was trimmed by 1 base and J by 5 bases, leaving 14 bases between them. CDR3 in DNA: TGTGCCTGGAGTGCCCTGGGTGGGACGGAGACCCAGTACTTC. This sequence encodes CAWSALGGTETQYF.

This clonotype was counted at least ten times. The CDR3 is CAISGQVQETQYF. For the CDR3, the DNA is TGTGCCATCAGTGGACAGGTACAAGAGACCCAGTACTTC. J is TRBJ2-5 and V is TRBV10-3, with D perhaps TRBD1 (6 bases). CDR3 length: 13 amino acids. Trimming took 4 bases from V and 2 from J, leaving 8 bases between them. Per the germline V gene, CDR1 is ENHRY and CDR2 is SYGVKD.

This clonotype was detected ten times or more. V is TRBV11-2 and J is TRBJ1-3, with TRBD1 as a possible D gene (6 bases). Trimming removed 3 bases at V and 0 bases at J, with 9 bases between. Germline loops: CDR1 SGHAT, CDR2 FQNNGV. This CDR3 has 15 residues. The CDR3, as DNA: TGTGCCAGCAGCTTCCAGGGGTTCTCTGGAAACACCATATATTTT. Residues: CASSFQGFSGNTIYF.

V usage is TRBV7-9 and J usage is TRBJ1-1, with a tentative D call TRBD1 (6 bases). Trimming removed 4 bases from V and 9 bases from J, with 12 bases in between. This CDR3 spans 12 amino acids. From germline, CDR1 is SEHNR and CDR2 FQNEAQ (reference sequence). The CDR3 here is CASSSGQSQAFF. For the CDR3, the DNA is TGTGCCAGCAGCTCCGGACAGTCGCAAGCTTTCTTT.

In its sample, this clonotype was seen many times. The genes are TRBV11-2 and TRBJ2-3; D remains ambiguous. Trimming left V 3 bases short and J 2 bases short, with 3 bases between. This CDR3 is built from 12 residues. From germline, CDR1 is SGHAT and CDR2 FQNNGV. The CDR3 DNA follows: TGTGCCAGCAGCTTCGCCACAGATACGCAGTATTTT. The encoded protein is CASSFATDTQYF.